The 19 T cell receptor beta chains listed next were all sequenced from one sample in a study of CD8 T cells in Susac syndrome. With random hexamers, about 0.45 to 1 ug RNA was reverse transcribed. MiXCR, run by TCRdb on the immunoSEQ multiplex PCR reads, gives a single entry per CDR3 protein. The data contain about 170,000 distinct CDR3 sequences, approximately 93% of them singletons. Specimen: CD4+ T cells from PBMCs. These receptors came from a human donor with multiple sclerosis.

This clonotype was recorded once. This chain's CDR3 is CASSLGPRARLNTEAFF. CDR3 coding DNA: TGTGCCAGCAGCTTAGGCCCCAGGGCTCGATTGAACACTGAAGCTTTCTTT. The rearrangement joins TRBV7-2 to TRBJ1-1; TRBD1 might be the D (5 bases). There are 17 residues in the CDR3. Trimming cost V 1 base and J 0 bases, with 15 bases left between them. Germline V CDR1 and CDR2: SGHTA, FQGNSA.

The V call is TRBV18, the J call TRBJ1-5; 9 nucleotides match TRBD1. The CDR3 has 13 amino acids. Germline V gives CDR1 KGHSH, CDR2 LQKENI. V lost 5 bases and J lost 5; bases outside the gene matches: 1. The CDR3 DNA follows: TGTGCCAGCTCAGGGGACAGGGATCAGCCCCAGCATTTT. Encoded protein: CASSGDRDQPQHF.

The chain has TRBV6-2 or TRBV6-3 and TRBJ1-2, with D unclear. V was clipped by 6 bases and J by 4 bases, with 9 bases between them. The CDR3 covers 12 residues. In germline, CDR1 is MNHEY, CDR2 SVGEGT. CDR3 protein: CASRGSPYGYTF. In DNA, the CDR3 is TGTGCCAGCAGAGGATCTCCCTATGGCTACACCTTC.

The gene calls are TRBV5-4 and TRBJ2-3; unclear D gene. The V gene's germline CDR1 is SGHNT and CDR2 YYREEE (reference sequence). The germline V and J ends were trimmed by 4 bases and 0 bases, with 6 bases remaining between them. This CDR3 spans 13 amino acids. The CDR3 spells CASSRSSTDTQYF. The CDR3 bases are TGTGCCAGCAGCCGGTCCAGCACAGATACGCAGTATTTT.

The rearrangement joins TRBV15 to TRBJ1-1, with D unresolved. CDR3 size: 14 residues. V was shortened by 6 bases and J by 1 base, with 12 bases between the two germline ends. Germline assignment: CDR1 LNHNV and CDR2 YYDKDF (reference sequence). CDR3 nucleotide sequence: TGTGCCACCAGACCCTGGAGTGGGAACACTGAAGCTTTCTTT. Amino acid sequence: CATRPWSGNTEAFF.

The CDR3 DNA reads TGTGCCAGCAGCGAGGGGGCGGCTAATGAAAAACTGTTTTTT. Its protein product is CASSEGAANEKLFF. This rearrangement joins TRBV28 to TRBJ1-4; 7 positions agree with TRBD1. V shed 6 bases and J 3 bases; nucleotides not matched to a gene: 4. The germline CDR1 and CDR2 sequences are MDHEN and SYDVKM. The CDR3 covers 14 residues. Full variable domain (outside the CDR3, taken from reference TRBV28 and TRBJ1-4): DVKVTQSSRYLVKRTGEKVFLECVQDMDHENMFWYRQDPGLGLRLIYFSYDVKMKEKGDIPEGYSVSREKKERFSLILESASTNQTSMYLCASSEGAANEKLFFGSGTQLSVL.

This chain uses TRBV2 with TRBJ1-1; D may be TRBD1 (5 bases). Trimming stripped 6 bases from V and 1 base from J, with 12 bases between. The CDR3 totals 14 residues. Germline CDR1 reads SNHLY; CDR2 reads FYNNEI. This chain's CDR3 is CASRPGETNTEAFF. The CDR3 DNA reads as TGTGCCAGCAGGCCGGGGGAAACGAACACTGAAGCTTTCTTT.

The rearrangement uses TRBV14 and TRBJ2-7, with D maybe TRBD2 (5 bases). Trimming shortened V by 1 base and J by 3 bases, and 22 bases separated the two germline ends. Germline V gives CDR1 SGHDN, CDR2 FVKESK. The CDR3 totals 18 residues. CDR3 loop: CASSQGLRGSSRYYEQYF. The DNA for the CDR3 is TGTGCCAGCAGCCAAGGGCTCCGAGGGTCTAGCCGATACTACGAGCAGTACTTC.

The rearrangement uses TRBV4-3 and TRBJ1-1; 10 nucleotides line up with TRBD1. CDR3 length equals 13 residues. Germline V gives CDR1 LGHNA, CDR2 YSLEER. V lost 6 bases and J lost 5; bases outside the gene matches: 3. CDR3 coding DNA: TGCGCCAGCAGGGTGGACAGGGGGACTGAAGCTTTCTTT. This encodes CASRVDRGTEAFF.

This rearrangement joins TRBV18 to TRBJ2-7; 9 bases fit TRBD2. Losses at the gene ends were 2 bases for V and 7 bases for J; bases not matched to a gene: 12. This CDR3 has 16 amino acids. CDR1 is KGHSH, CDR2 LQKENI, per germline. CDR3 sequence: CASSPRGLAASGEQYF. Here the CDR3 DNA reads TGTGCCAGCTCACCAAGGGGACTAGCAGCCTCAGGGGAGCAGTACTTC. The full variable domain, completed using reference TRBV18 and TRBJ2-7, is NAGVMQNPRHLVRRRGQEARLRCSPMKGHSHVYWYRQLPEEGLKFMVYLQKENIIDESGMPKERFSAEFPKEGPSILRIQQVVRGDSAAYFCASSPRGLAASGEQYFGPGTRLTVT.

This clonotype was counted once. V gene TRBV6-2 or TRBV6-3 combines with J gene TRBJ2-7; D is perhaps TRBD1 or TRBD2 (5 bases each). This CDR3 is 14 amino acids long. V was clipped by 7 bases and J by 2 bases, with 15 bases between them. Germline V gene sequence: CDR1 MNHEY, CDR2 SVGEGT. In DNA form, the CDR3 reads TGTGCCAGCAAACCGGGACCACCCCCCTACGAGCAGTACTTC. It yields the protein CASKPGPPPYEQYF.

This chain uses TRBV27 with TRBJ2-1, with TRBD2 matching over 10 bases. Germline CDR1 and CDR2: MNHEY and SMNVEV (reference sequence). Germline trimming cut 3 bases from V and 6 bases from J; bases unmatched to any gene: 8. CDR3 size: 16 residues. CDR3 coding DNA: TGTGCCAGCAGTTTTAGGCCTAGCGGGAGCAGCAATGAGCAGTTCTTC. This encodes CASSFRPSGSSNEQFF.

The chain joins TRBV20-1 to TRBJ1-1; no definite D call. This CDR3 is 12 amino acids long. Deletions cut 3 bases from V and 5 bases from J, with 10 bases between. The V gene's germline CDR1 is DFQATT and CDR2 SNEGSKA (reference sequence). For the CDR3, the DNA is TGCAGTGCTAGTGGCCAATGGACTGAAGCTTTCTTT. It specifies CSASGQWTEAFF.

This clonotype was picked up one time. This chain uses TRBV20-1 with TRBJ2-7, with 10 nucleotides matching TRBD1. CDR3 length: 14 amino acids. Unmatched junction bases numbered 4, after V lost 5 bases and J lost 0 bases. Germline assignment: CDR1 DFQATT and CDR2 SNEGSKA (reference sequence). CDR3 sequence: CSAYGQGGSYEQYF. Here the CDR3 DNA reads TGCAGTGCTTACGGACAGGGGGGCTCCTACGAGCAGTACTTC.

The chain joins TRBV12-3 or TRBV12-4 to TRBJ1-2, with D maybe TRBD1 (6 bases). Trimming took 7 bases from V and 5 from J, leaving 20 bases between them. This CDR3 is 15 amino acids long. CDR3 sequence (DNA): TGTGCCAGCAACTCAGCCGGCCAGGGGCTGTATGGCTACACCTTC. It yields the protein CASNSAGQGLYGYTF.

The chain employs TRBV6-1 and TRBJ1-2, with D perhaps TRBD1 (5 bases). This CDR3 spans 14 amino acids. CDR1 is MNHNS, CDR2 SASEGT, per germline. Trimming removed 6 bases at V and 2 bases at J, with 13 bases between. The DNA of the CDR3 is TGTGCCAGCAGCCCGGGACTGTGGAACTATGGCTACACCTTC. This codes for CASSPGLWNYGYTF.

The gene calls are TRBV7-2 and TRBJ1-3; D unclear. With 2 bases removed from V and 0 bases from J, the gap between germline ends came to 8 bases. The CDR3 spans 15 residues. Germline CDR1 and CDR2: SGHTA and FQGNSA. Here the CDR3 reads CASSLSVASGNTIYF. The CDR3 region has the DNA TGTGCCAGCAGCTTATCGGTGGCCTCTGGAAACACCATATATTTT.

The genes are TRBV30 and TRBJ2-1; 8 bases fit TRBD2. This CDR3 is 14 amino acids long. Looked up from germline, CDR1 is GTSNPN and CDR2 is SVGIG (reference sequence). V was pared by 2 bases and J by 10 bases, with 10 bases of the junction left unmatched. CDR3 nucleotides: TGTGCCTGGAGTATAAGCGGGAGTACCAGGGAGCAGTTCTTC. Translation: CAWSISGSTREQFF.

The gene calls are TRBV29-1 and TRBJ2-3; 8 nucleotides match TRBD2. The trim removed 3 bases at V and 2 bases at J, leaving 10 bases unmatched. The germline V gene has CDR1 SQVTM and CDR2 ANQGSEA. This CDR3 is built from 16 residues. CDR3 DNA: TGCAGCGTTGACTTCGGGGGGACTAGTTTCACAGATACGCAGTATTTT. This translates into CSVDFGGTSFTDTQYF.